This record concerns one T cell receptor (beta chain) sequence. TCRdb analysed the 5' RACE reads with MiXCR anew, one entry per CDR3 protein. The data contain fewer than 85,000 distinct CDR3 sequences, 13% of them singletons. The source of the sample is a study of early T cells in non-severe SARS-CoV-2 infection. The CDR3 consists of 17 residues. The V end was cut by 0 bases, the J end by 1 base, with 13 bases between. Germline V gene data show CDR1 as MNHNY and CDR2 as SVGAGI (reference sequence). The receptor was derived from an adult who was a healthcare worker with PCR-confirmed SARS-CoV-2 infection or an uninfected control (not recorded which). The chain has TRBV6-6 and TRBJ1-5; TRBD1 might be the D (6 bases). The sequenced material came from whole blood. In nucleotides, the CDR3 is TGTGCCAGCAGTTACTCGACGGGGACAAAGAGCAATCAGCCCCAGCATTTT. Encoded protein: CASSYSTGTKSNQPQHF.